The rows below give T cell receptor beta chains drawn from one sample of a study of shared clonotypes between healthy human individuals. Only in-frame clones appear in the TCRdb table, and some are missing; sequencing was by immunoSEQ multiplex PCR. The sample contains about 2 million clones, 90% to 95% of which appear only once. Sequencing input: naive CD4+ T cells sorted from blood. The source of these receptors is a man aged 18 to 29 in good health. The CDR3 runs from the conserved cysteine through the conserved F or W. Fields, in order: clone size, V gene, D gene, J gene, CDR3 DNA, CDR3 protein. A D gene is named only where the DNA matches it firmly. Size is omitted from some rows. Given values are once, few, many or a class for expanded clones.

size: -; V: TRBV7-9; D: TRBD1; J: TRBJ2-7; DNA: TGTGCCAGCAGCGGAGGACAGGTCTCCTACGAGCAGTACTTC; CDR3: CASSGGQVSYEQYF
size: -; V: TRBV28; D: TRBD1; J: TRBJ2-7; DNA: TGTGCCAGCAGTTCTCCCGTGGGACAGGGGGCGTACGAGCAGTACTTC; CDR3: CASSSPVGQGAYEQYF
size: -; V: TRBV18; D: -; J: TRBJ2-5; DNA: TGTGCCAGCTTACCGAACGAATTAGAGGAGACCCAGTACTTC; CDR3: CASLPNELEETQYF
size: -; V: TRBV5-1; D: -; J: TRBJ2-3; DNA: TGCGCCAGCAGTGGTGGGAGTGGCACAGATACGCAGTATTTT; CDR3: CASSGGSGTDTQYF
size: -; V: TRBV19; D: -; J: TRBJ2-7; DNA: TGTGCCAGTAGTATGAACTTCCGCTCCTACGAGCAGTACTTC; CDR3: CASSMNFRSYEQYF
size: -; V: TRBV2; D: -; J: TRBJ2-2; DNA: TGTGCCAGCGCCTTAGATCTCGGGGCCGGGGAGCTGTTTTTT; CDR3: CASALDLGAGELFF
size: once; V: TRBV9; D: -; J: TRBJ2-5; DNA: TGTGCCAGCAGCCCCGAATCAGGGGGGCAAGAGACCCAGTACTTC; CDR3: CASSPESGGQETQYF
size: -; V: TRBV19; D: TRBD1; J: TRBJ2-7; DNA: TGTGCCAGTAGTCCTCGGGGACAGGGATACGAGCAGTACTTC; CDR3: CASSPRGQGYEQYF
size: once; V: TRBV6-1; D: -; J: TRBJ2-7; DNA: TGTGCCAGCAGTGAAGCCCCGCCAAACATGTACGAGCAGTACTTC; CDR3: CASSEAPPNMYEQYF
size: few; V: TRBV7-9; D: -; J: TRBJ2-2; DNA: TGTGCCAGCAGCTCTTACACCGGGGAGCTGTTTTTT; CDR3: CASSSYTGELFF
size: -; V: TRBV28; D: TRBD2; J: TRBJ2-3; DNA: TGTGCCAGCAGTCGAGCGGGAGGGTTAGATACGCAGTATTTT; CDR3: CASSRAGGLDTQYF
size: -; V: TRBV7-6; D: -; J: TRBJ1-3; DNA: TGTGCCAGCAGCTTAAGTACGGGGAGTTTCTCTGGAAACACCATATATTTT; CDR3: CASSLSTGSFSGNTIYF
size: once; V: TRBV6-1; D: -; J: TRBJ1-5; DNA: TGTGCCAGCAGAGGCTATCAGCCCCAGCATTTT; CDR3: CASRGYQPQHF
size: once; V: TRBV18; D: -; J: TRBJ1-2; DNA: TGTGCCAGCTCACCGGAGGACAGCATAGGAACTTATGGCTACACCTTC; CDR3: CASSPEDSIGTYGYTF
size: -; V: TRBV11-2; D: -; J: TRBJ1-2; DNA: TGTGCCAGCAGCTTGACTCCTAACTATGGCTACACCTTC; CDR3: CASSLTPNYGYTF
size: -; V: TRBV29-1; D: -; J: TRBJ2-3; DNA: TGCAGCGTTGAACATTTCCTAGTTCCAGATACGCAGTATTTT; CDR3: CSVEHFLVPDTQYF
size: -; V: TRBV19; D: -; J: TRBJ2-7; DNA: TGTGCCAGTAGCATAGGAGGGGGCTCCCACGAGCAGTACTTC; CDR3: CASSIGGGSHEQYF
size: -; V: TRBV7-2; D: -; J: TRBJ2-7; DNA: TGTGCCAGCAGCTTAGTGGCGGGCCGAACCTCCTACGAGCAGTACTTC; CDR3: CASSLVAGRTSYEQYF
size: -; V: TRBV5-1; D: -; J: TRBJ2-1; DNA: TGCGCCAGCAGCTCCCGCAGAGAGGGGAAAGGGAATGAGCAGTTCTTC; CDR3: CASSSRREGKGNEQFF
size: -; V: TRBV11-2; D: TRBD1; J: TRBJ2-5; DNA: TGTGCCAGCAGCTTAGGGAGTCCAGGGGGCAAAGAGACCCAGTACTTC; CDR3: CASSLGSPGGKETQYF
size: -; V: TRBV28; D: TRBD1; J: TRBJ1-4; DNA: TGTGCCAGCAGCCTGGGGACAGGGGGAGGTGAAAAACTGTTTTTT; CDR3: CASSLGTGGGEKLFF
size: -; V: TRBV7-6; D: -; J: TRBJ2-2; DNA: TGTGCCAGCAGCAAACAGGCCCCGGCGAACACCGGGGAGCTGTTTTTT; CDR3: CASSKQAPANTGELFF
size: -; V: TRBV27; D: TRBD1; J: TRBJ2-7; DNA: TGTGCCAGCAGTTTCGCAATAACCGGGACAGGGGTCACCTACGAGCAGTACTTC; CDR3: CASSFAITGTGVTYEQYF
size: -; V: TRBV5-1; D: -; J: TRBJ2-2; DNA: TGCGCCAGCAGCTTGTCACTAGCAGGCGGGGAGCTGTTTTTT; CDR3: CASSLSLAGGELFF
size: -; V: TRBV7-2; D: -; J: TRBJ2-7; DNA: TGTGCCAGCAGCTTAGTTAGTGGGCAGGGGTACGAGCAGTACTTC; CDR3: CASSLVSGQGYEQYF
size: -; V: TRBV10-3; D: -; J: TRBJ2-2; DNA: TGTGCCATCGGTTCGGGGACCGGGGAGCTGTTTTTT; CDR3: CAIGSGTGELFF
size: -; V: TRBV6-5; D: TRBD1; J: TRBJ2-7; DNA: TGTGCCAGCAGTTACCTCTGGACAGGGTCCGAGCAGTACTTC; CDR3: CASSYLWTGSEQYF
size: -; V: TRBV15; D: -; J: TRBJ1-4; DNA: TGTGCCACCAGCAGAAGATCCGCAACTAATGAAAAACTGTTTTTT; CDR3: CATSRRSATNEKLFF
size: -; V: TRBV5-4; D: TRBD1; J: TRBJ2-1; DNA: TGTGCCAGCCGGCTCGAGACAGGGAACAATGAGCAGTTCTTC; CDR3: CASRLETGNNEQFF
size: -; V: TRBV11-2; D: TRBD2; J: TRBJ2-1; DNA: TGTGCCAGCAGCCATGGGACTAGCGTTTACAATGAGCAGTTCTTC; CDR3: CASSHGTSVYNEQFF
size: -; V: TRBV27; D: -; J: TRBJ2-6; DNA: TGTGCCAGCAGTACGTACACCCGCTCTGGGGCCAACGTCCTGACTTTC; CDR3: CASSTYTRSGANVLTF
size: -; V: TRBV4-1; D: TRBD2; J: TRBJ2-5; DNA: TGCGCCAGCAGCCAAGGATTGGCGGGGGGGCAAGAGACCCAGTACTTC; CDR3: CASSQGLAGGQETQYF
size: -; V: TRBV28; D: -; J: TRBJ2-7; DNA: TGTGCCAGCAGCCTTGCGACGCGGGACTACGAGCAGTACTTC; CDR3: CASSLATRDYEQYF
size: once; V: TRBV28; D: -; J: TRBJ2-3; DNA: TGTGCCAGCGGGAGGACAGACACAGATACGCAGTATTTT; CDR3: CASGRTDTDTQYF
size: -; V: TRBV30; D: -; J: TRBJ2-2; DNA: TGTGCCTGGAGTTTCCACGTGGGTGTGGGGACCGGGGAGCTGTTTTTT; CDR3: CAWSFHVGVGTGELFF
size: -; V: TRBV9; D: TRBD1; J: TRBJ2-1; DNA: TGTGCCAGCAGCGCCGGGACAGGGGGCAATGAGCAGTTCTTC; CDR3: CASSAGTGGNEQFF
size: once; V: TRBV19; D: -; J: TRBJ2-2; DNA: TGTGCCAGTAGTAGCGGGTCGAACACCGGGGAGCTGTTTTTT; CDR3: CASSSGSNTGELFF
size: -; V: TRBV7-9; D: -; J: TRBJ2-5; DNA: TGTGCCAGCAGCTTGGGCCGGGGGTGGTTGGAGACCCAGTACTTC; CDR3: CASSLGRGWLETQYF
size: -; V: TRBV7-9; D: -; J: TRBJ1-2; DNA: TGTGCCAGCAGCTTAGGGGACTTTAACTATGGCTACACCTTC; CDR3: CASSLGDFNYGYTF
size: -; V: TRBV12-5; D: -; J: TRBJ1-6; DNA: TGTGCTAGTGGTCCTTCCTCCTATTCACCCCTCCACTTT; CDR3: CASGPSSYSPLHF
size: -; V: TRBV11-2; D: -; J: TRBJ2-2; DNA: TGTGCCAGCAGCCTTAGAAGCAGCGCGCACGGGGAGCTGTTTTTT; CDR3: CASSLRSSAHGELFF
size: -; V: TRBV11-2; D: -; J: TRBJ1-5; DNA: TGTGCCAGCAGCTTAGATCAGGGGCAGCCCCAGCATTTT; CDR3: CASSLDQGQPQHF
size: -; V: TRBV7-9; D: -; J: TRBJ1-2; DNA: TGTGCCAGCAGCACATCCGACAGGTTTTATGGCTACACCTTC; CDR3: CASSTSDRFYGYTF
size: -; V: TRBV6-5; D: TRBD2; J: TRBJ2-5; DNA: TGTGCCAGCAAACGGGGGGGCCGAGAGACCCAGTACTTC; CDR3: CASKRGGRETQYF
size: -; V: TRBV18; D: TRBD1; J: TRBJ2-7; DNA: TGTGCCAGCTCACCCGGGACAGGGGGCACCTACGAGCAGTACTTC; CDR3: CASSPGTGGTYEQYF
size: -; V: TRBV12-5; D: TRBD2; J: TRBJ2-1; DNA: TGTGCTAGTGTAGGCTGGGGACTAGGTTGGGACAATGAGCAGTTCTTC; CDR3: CASVGWGLGWDNEQFF
size: -; V: TRBV10-1; D: TRBD1; J: TRBJ1-4; DNA: TGCGCCAGCCAGGGGGGACAGACCTTATATTCAACTAATGAAAAACTGTTTTTT; CDR3: CASQGGQTLYSTNEKLFF
size: -; V: TRBV7-3; D: -; J: TRBJ2-2; DNA: TGTGCCAGCAGCTACCGGGGGCCTGACACCGGGGAGCTGTTTTTT; CDR3: CASSYRGPDTGELFF
size: -; V: TRBV6-5; D: -; J: TRBJ1-6; DNA: TGTGCCAGCAGTTATAGGCCAGGGTTCCTTGGTTCACCCCTCCACTTT; CDR3: CASSYRPGFLGSPLHF
size: -; V: TRBV23-1; D: TRBD1; J: TRBJ1-3; DNA: TGCGCCAGCAGTTCAGAGGACAGGGTAAGAGGAAACACCATATATTTT; CDR3: CASSSEDRVRGNTIYF
size: -; V: TRBV5-1; D: -; J: TRBJ2-7; DNA: TGCGCCAGCAGCTTGGACCAGGGTTACTACGAGCAGTACTTC; CDR3: CASSLDQGYYEQYF
size: -; V: TRBV7-2; D: -; J: TRBJ2-2; DNA: TGTGCCAGCAGCCCCGTTAGCGGTGACACCGGGGAGCTGTTTTTT; CDR3: CASSPVSGDTGELFF
size: -; V: TRBV19; D: -; J: TRBJ2-3; DNA: TGTGCCAGTATCGTCGGGGCTAGCACAGATACGCAGTATTTT; CDR3: CASIVGASTDTQYF
size: -; V: TRBV29-1; D: TRBD1; J: TRBJ2-7; DNA: TGCAGCGTTGAAGGACAGGGGGCTTACGAGCAGTACTTC; CDR3: CSVEGQGAYEQYF
size: -; V: TRBV18; D: TRBD2; J: TRBJ2-7; DNA: TGTGCCAGCTCATTTAGCGGGAACACCTACGAGCAGTACTTC; CDR3: CASSFSGNTYEQYF